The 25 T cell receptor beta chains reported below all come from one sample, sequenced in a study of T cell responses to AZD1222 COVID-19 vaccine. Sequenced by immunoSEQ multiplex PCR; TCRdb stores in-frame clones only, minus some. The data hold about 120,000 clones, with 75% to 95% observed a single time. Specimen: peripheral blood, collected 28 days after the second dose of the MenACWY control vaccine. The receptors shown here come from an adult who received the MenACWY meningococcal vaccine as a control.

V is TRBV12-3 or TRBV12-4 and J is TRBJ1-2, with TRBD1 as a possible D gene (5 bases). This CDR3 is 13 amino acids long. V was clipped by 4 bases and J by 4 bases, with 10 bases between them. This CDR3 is CASSYDRSYGYTF. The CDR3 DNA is TGTGCCAGCAGTTATGACAGATCCTATGGCTACACCTTC.

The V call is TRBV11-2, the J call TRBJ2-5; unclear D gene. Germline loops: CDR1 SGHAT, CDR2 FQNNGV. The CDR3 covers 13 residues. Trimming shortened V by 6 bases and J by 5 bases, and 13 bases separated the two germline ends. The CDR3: CASRPPMGETQYF. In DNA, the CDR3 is TGTGCCAGCAGGCCACCGATGGGGGAGACCCAGTACTTC.

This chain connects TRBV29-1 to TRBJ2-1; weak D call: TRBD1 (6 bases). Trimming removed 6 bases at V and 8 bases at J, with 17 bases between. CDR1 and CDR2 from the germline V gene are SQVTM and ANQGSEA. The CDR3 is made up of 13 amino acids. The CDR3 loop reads CSVQQTNRDEQFF. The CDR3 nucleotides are TGCAGCGTCCAGCAGACCAACAGGGATGAGCAGTTCTTC.

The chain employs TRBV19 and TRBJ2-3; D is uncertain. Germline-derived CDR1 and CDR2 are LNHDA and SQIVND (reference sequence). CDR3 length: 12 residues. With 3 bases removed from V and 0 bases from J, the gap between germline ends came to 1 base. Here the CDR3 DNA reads TGTGCCAGTAGTATGAGCACAGATACGCAGTATTTT. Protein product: CASSMSTDTQYF.

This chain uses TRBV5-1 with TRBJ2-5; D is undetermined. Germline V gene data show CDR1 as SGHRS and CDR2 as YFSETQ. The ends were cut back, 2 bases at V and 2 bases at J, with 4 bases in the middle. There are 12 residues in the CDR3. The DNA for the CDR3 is TGCGCCAGCAGCTTAAATCAAGAGACCCAGTACTTC. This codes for CASSLNQETQYF.

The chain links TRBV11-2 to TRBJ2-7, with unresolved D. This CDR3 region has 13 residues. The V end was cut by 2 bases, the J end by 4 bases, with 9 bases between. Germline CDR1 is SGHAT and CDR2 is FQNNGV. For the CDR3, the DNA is TGTGCCAGCAGCTTATCGGTGGGGTACGAGCAGTACGTC. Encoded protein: CASSLSVGYEQYV.

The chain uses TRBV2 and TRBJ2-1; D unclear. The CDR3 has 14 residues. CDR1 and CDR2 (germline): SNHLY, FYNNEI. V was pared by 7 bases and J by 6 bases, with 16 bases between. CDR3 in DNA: TGTGCCAGCACCAGCGCAGCCTTCGGCAATGAGCAGTTCTTC. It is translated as CASTSAAFGNEQFF.

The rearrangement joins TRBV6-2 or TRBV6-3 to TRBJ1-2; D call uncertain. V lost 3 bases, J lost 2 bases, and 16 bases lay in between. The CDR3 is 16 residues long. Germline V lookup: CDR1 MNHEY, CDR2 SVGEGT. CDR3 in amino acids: CASSYPSTTENYGYTF. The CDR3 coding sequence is TGTGCCAGCAGTTATCCCTCAACAACGGAGAACTATGGCTACACCTTC.

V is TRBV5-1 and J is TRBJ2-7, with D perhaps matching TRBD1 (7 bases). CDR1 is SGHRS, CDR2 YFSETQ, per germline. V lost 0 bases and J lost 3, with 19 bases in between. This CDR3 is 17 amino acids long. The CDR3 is CASSLVAGGGYVYEQYF. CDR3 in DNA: TGCGCCAGCAGCTTGGTGGCAGGGGGAGGATACGTCTACGAGCAGTACTTC.

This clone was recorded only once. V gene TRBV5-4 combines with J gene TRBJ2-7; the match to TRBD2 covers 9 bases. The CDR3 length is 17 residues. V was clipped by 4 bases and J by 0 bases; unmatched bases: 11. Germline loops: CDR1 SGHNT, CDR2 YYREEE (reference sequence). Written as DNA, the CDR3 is TGTGCCAGCAGCCCGGGCGGGGGGGTTCGACACTCCTACGAGCAGTACTTC. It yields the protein CASSPGGGVRHSYEQYF.

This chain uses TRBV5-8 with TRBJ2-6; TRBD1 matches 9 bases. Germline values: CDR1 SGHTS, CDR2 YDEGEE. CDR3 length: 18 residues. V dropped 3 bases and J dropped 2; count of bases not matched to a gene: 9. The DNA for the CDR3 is TGTGCCAGCAGCTCGGACAGGGGAGCCCTCGCTGGGGCCAACGTCCTGACTTTC. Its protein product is CASSSDRGALAGANVLTF.

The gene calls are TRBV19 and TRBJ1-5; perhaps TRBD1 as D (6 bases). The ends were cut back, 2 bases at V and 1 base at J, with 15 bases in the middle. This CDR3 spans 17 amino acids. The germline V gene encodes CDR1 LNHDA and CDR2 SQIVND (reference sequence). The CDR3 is CASSIRQGLASNQPQHF. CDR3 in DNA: TGTGCCAGTAGTATACGTCAGGGGCTAGCGAGCAATCAGCCCCAGCATTTT. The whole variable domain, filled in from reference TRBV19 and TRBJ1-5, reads DGGITQSPKYLFRKEGQNVTLSCEQNLNHDAMYWYRQDPGQGLRLIYYSQIVNDFQKGDIAEGYSVSREKKESFPLTVTSAQKNPTAFYLCASSIRQGLASNQPQHFGDGTRLSIL.

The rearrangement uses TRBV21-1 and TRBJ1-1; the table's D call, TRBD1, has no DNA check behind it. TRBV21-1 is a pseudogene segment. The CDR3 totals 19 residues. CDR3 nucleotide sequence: TGTGCCAGCAGCTCCTTATTGCTATCAGGGGGCGCAGGGAACACTGAAGCTTTCTTT. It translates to CASSSLLLSGGAGNTEAFF.

The CDR3 sequence: CASSRTTGNYEQYF. CDR3 sequence (DNA): TGTGCCAGCAGCCGGACCACAGGGAACTACGAGCAGTACTTC. The chain combines TRBV7-2 with TRBJ2-7; D is perhaps TRBD1 (6 bases). V lost 5 bases, J lost 3 bases, and 14 bases lay in between. Germline CDR1 is SGHTA and CDR2 is FQGNSA. This CDR3 comprises 14 residues.

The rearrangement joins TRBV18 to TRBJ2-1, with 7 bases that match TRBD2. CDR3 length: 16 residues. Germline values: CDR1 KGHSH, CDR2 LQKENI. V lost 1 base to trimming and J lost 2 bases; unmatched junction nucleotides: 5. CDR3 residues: CASSPLPSGAYNEQFF. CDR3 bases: TGTGCCAGCTCACCACTACCTAGCGGAGCCTACAATGAGCAGTTCTTC.

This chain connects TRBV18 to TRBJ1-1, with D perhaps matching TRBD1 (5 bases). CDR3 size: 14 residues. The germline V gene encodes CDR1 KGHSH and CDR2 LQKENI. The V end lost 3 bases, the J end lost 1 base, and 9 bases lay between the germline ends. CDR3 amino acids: CASSPTTANTEAFF. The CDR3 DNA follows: TGTGCCAGCTCACCCACGACAGCGAACACTGAAGCTTTCTTT.

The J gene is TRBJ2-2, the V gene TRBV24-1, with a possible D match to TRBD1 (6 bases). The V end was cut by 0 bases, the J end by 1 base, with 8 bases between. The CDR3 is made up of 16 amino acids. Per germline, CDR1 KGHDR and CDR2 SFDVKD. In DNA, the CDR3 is TGTGCCACCAGTGATTTGGTCAGGGGGAACACCGGGGAGCTGTTTTTT. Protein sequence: CATSDLVRGNTGELFF.

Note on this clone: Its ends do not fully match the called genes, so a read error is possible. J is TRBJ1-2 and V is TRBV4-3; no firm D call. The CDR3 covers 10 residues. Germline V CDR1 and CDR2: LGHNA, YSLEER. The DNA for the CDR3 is TGCGCCAGCAGCCAACCCGCCGCTCCCTTC. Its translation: CASSQPAAPF.

DNA for the CDR3: TGTGCCAGCAGCTTACAGGGGGGTGGTCAGCCCCAGCATTTT. Protein sequence: CASSLQGGGQPQHF. The chain recombines TRBV7-9 with TRBJ1-5; 7 bases line up with TRBD1. Losses at the gene ends were 2 bases for V and 6 bases for J; bases not matched to a gene: 4. There are 14 residues in the CDR3. Germline CDR1 SEHNR, CDR2 FQNEAQ (reference sequence).

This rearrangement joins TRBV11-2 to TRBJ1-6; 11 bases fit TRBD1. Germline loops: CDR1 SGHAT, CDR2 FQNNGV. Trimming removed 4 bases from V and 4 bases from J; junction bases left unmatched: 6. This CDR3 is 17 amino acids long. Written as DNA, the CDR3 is TGTGCCAGCAGCTCAAACTGGGACAGGGGGTATAATTCACCCCTCCACTTT. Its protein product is CASSSNWDRGYNSPLHF.

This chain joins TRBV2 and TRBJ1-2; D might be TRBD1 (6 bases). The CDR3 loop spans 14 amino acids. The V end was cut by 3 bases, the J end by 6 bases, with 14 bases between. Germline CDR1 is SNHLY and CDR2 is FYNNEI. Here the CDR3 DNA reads TGTGCCAGCAGTGAGAACAGGGCGATGGATGGCTACACCTTC. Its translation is CASSENRAMDGYTF.

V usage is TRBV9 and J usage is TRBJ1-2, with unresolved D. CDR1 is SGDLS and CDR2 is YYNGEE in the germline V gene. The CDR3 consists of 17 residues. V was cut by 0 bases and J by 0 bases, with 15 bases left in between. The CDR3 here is CASSVGPKGRANYGYTF. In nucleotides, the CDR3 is TGTGCCAGCAGCGTAGGGCCCAAGGGCCGAGCTAACTATGGCTACACCTTC.

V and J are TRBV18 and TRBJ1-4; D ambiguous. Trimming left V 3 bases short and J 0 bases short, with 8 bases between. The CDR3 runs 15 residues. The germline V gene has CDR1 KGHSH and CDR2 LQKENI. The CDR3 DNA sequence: TGTGCCAGCTCACCGAGGGTTGCAACTAATGAAAAACTGTTTTTT. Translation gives CASSPRVATNEKLFF.

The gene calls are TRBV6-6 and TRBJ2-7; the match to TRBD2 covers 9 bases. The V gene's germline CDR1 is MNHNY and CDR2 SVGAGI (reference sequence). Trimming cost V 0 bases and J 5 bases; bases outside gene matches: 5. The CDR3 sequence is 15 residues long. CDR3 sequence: CASSYSVVAGDEQYF. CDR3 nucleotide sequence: TGTGCCAGCAGTTACTCTGTAGTAGCGGGAGACGAGCAGTACTTC.

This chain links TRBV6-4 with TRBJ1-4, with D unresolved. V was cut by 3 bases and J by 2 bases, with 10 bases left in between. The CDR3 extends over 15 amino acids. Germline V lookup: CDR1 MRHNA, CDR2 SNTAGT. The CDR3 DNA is TGTGCCAGCAGTGAAAGGGCTGATACTAATGAAAAACTGTTTTTT. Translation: CASSERADTNEKLFF.